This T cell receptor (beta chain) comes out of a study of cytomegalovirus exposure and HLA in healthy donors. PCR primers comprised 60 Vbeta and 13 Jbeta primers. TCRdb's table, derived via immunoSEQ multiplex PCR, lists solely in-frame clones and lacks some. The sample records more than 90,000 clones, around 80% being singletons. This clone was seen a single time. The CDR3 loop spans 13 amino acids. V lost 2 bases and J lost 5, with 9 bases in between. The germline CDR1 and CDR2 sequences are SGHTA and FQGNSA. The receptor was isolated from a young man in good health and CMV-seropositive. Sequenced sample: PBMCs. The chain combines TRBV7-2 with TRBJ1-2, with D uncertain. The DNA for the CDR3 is TGTGCCAGCAGCTTATCCGGGGAATATGGCTACACCTTC. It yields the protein CASSLSGEYGYTF.